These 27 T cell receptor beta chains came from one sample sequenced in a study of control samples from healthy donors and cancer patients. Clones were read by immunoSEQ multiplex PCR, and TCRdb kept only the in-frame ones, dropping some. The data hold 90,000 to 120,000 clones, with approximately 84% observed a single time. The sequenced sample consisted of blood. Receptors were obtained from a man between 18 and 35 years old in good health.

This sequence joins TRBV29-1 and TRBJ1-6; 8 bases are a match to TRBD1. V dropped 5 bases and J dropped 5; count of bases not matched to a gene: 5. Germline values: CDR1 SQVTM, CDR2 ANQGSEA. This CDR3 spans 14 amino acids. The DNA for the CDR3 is TGCAGCGTTTGGACAGGGACGGATAATTCACCCCTCCACTTT. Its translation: CSVWTGTDNSPLHF.

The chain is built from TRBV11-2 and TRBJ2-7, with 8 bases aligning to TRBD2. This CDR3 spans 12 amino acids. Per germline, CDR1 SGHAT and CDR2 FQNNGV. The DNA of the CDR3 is TGTGCCAGCAGCAACCCCGGAGTAGCGGGGAACGTC. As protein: CASSNPGVAGNV.

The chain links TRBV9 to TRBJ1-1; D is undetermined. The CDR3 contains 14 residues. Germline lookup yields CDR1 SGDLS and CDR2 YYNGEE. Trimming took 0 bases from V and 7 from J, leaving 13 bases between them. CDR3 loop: CASSVGHFPFEAFF. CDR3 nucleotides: TGTGCCAGCAGCGTAGGACATTTCCCTTTTGAAGCTTTCTTT.

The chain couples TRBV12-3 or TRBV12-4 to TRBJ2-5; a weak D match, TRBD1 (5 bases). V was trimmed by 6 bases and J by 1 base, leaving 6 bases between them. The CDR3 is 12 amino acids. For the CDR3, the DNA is TGTGCCAGCAGAGGGGCCCAAGAGACCCAGTACTTC. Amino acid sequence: CASRGAQETQYF.

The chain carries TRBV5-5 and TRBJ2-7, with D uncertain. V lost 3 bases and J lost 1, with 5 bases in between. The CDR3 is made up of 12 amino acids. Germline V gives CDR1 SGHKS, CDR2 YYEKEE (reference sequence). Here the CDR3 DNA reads TGTGCCAGCAGCTCCGGGTCCTACGAGCAGTACGTC. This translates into CASSSGSYEQYV.

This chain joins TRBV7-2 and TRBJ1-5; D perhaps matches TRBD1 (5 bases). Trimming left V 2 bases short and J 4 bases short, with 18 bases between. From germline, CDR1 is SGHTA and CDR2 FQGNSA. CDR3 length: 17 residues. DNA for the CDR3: TGTGCCAGCAGCTTAACCCCAGAAGGGGTACGGAATCAGCCCCAGCATTTT. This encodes CASSLTPEGVRNQPQHF.

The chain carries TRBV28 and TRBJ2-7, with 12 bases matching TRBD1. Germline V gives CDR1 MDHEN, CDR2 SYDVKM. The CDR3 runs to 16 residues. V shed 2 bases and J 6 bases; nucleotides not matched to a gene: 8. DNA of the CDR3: TGTGCCAGCAGTTTAACCCGGGACAGGGGGCGCCCCGAGCAGTACTTC. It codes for CASSLTRDRGRPEQYF.

The CDR3 protein is CASTPLGGLGAQYF. DNA for the CDR3: TGTGCCAGCACCCCTCTGGGCGGCTTAGGGGCCCAGTACTTC. The chain is built from TRBV2 and TRBJ2-5; TRBD1 might be the D (5 bases). Per germline, CDR1 SNHLY and CDR2 FYNNEI. The length of the CDR3 is 14 residues. The germline V and J ends were trimmed by 7 bases and 9 bases, with 21 bases remaining between them.

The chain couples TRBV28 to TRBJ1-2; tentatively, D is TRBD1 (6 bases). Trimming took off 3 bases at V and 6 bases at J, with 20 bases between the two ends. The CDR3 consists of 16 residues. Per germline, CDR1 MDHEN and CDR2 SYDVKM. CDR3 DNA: TGTGCCAGCAGTTTTGATCAGTCAGGGGACTTGGATGGCTACACCTTC. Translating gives CASSFDQSGDLDGYTF.

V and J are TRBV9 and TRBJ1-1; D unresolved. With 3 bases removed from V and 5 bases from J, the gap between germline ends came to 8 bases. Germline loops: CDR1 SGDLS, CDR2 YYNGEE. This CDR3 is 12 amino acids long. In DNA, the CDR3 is TGTGCCAGCAGCGGGTATAGGACTGAAGCTTTCTTT. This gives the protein CASSGYRTEAFF.

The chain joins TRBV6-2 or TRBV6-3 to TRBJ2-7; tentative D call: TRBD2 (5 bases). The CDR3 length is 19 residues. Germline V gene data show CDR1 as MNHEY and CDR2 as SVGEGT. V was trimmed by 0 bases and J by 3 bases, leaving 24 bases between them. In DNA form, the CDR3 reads TGTGCCAGCAGTTACTCGGTCCTTCCCTCGGGGTCGAATTTCTACGAGCAGTACTTC. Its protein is CASSYSVLPSGSNFYEQYF.

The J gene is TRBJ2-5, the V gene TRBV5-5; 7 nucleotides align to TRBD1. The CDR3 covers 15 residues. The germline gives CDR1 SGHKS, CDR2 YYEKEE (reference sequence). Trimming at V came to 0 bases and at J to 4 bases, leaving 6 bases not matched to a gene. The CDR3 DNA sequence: TGTGCCAGCAGCTTGGTAGGGGGCGCAGGAGAGACCCAGTACTTC. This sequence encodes CASSLVGGAGETQYF.

The CDR3 bases are TGTGCCAGCAGCTTGTGGCTGGGGGCCAAGGCAGATACGCAGTATTTT. Protein sequence: CASSLWLGAKADTQYF. This chain links TRBV5-4 with TRBJ2-3; D is possibly TRBD1 (6 bases). CDR3 length equals 16 residues. Germline-derived CDR1 and CDR2 are SGHNT and YYREEE (reference sequence). V was clipped by 1 base and J by 4 bases, with 16 bases between them.

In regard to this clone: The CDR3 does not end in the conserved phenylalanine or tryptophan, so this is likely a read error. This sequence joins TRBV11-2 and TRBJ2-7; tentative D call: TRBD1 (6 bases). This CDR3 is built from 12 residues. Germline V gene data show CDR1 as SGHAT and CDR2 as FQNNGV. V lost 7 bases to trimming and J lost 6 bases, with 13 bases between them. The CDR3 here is CASKDSSVEQYL. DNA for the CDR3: TGTGCCAGCAAGGACAGCTCGGTCGAGCAGTACTTA.

In DNA, the CDR3 is TGCGCCAGCAGCTTGGTGGGCACCGACTATGGCTACACCTTC. Residues: CASSLVGTDYGYTF. The chain recombines TRBV5-1 with TRBJ1-2; D gene uncertain. V was cut by 0 bases and J by 3 bases, with 9 bases left in between. This CDR3 contains 14 residues. Germline loops: CDR1 SGHRS, CDR2 YFSETQ. The whole variable domain, remainder taken from reference TRBV5-1 and TRBJ1-2, is KAGVTQTPRYLIKTRGQQVTLSCSPISGHRSVSWYQQTPGQGLQFLFEYFSETQRNKGNFPGRFSGRQFSNSRSEMNVSTLELGDSALYLCASSLVGTDYGYTFGSGTRLTVV.

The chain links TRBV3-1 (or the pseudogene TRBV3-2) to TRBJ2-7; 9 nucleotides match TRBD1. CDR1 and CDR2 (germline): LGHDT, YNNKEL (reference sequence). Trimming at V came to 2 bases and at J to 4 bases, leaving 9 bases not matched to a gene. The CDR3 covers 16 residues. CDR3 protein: CASSQLSRTGAYEQYV. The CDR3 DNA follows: TGTGCCAGCAGCCAACTGTCCCGGACAGGGGCTTACGAGCAGTACGTC.

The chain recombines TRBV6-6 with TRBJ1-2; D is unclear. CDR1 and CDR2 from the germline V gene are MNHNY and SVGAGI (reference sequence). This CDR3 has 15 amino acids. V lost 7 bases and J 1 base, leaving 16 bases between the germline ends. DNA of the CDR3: TGTGCCAGCATCACGGGAGGCGATCTTAACTATGGCTACACCTTC. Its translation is CASITGGDLNYGYTF.

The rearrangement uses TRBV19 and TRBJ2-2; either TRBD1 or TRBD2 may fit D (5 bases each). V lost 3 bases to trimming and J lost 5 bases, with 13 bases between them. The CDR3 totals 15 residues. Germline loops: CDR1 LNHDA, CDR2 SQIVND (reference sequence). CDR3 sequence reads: CASSITRDRTGELFF. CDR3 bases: TGTGCCAGTAGTATTACCAGGGACCGGACCGGGGAGCTGTTTTTT.

For the CDR3, the DNA is TGTGCCAGCAGTTTATATCAGTTAAACACTGAAGCTTTCTTT. Protein product: CASSLYQLNTEAFF. This sequence joins TRBV28 and TRBJ1-1; unclear D gene. Trimming pared 1 base from V and 2 bases from J, leaving 8 bases between. Germline V lookup: CDR1 MDHEN, CDR2 SYDVKM. The CDR3 is 14 amino acids.

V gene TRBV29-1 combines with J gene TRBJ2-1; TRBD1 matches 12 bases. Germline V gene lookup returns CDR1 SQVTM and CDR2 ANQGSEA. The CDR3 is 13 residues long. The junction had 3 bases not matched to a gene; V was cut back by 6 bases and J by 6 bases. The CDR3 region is CSVGTGGRNEQFF. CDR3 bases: TGCAGCGTCGGGACAGGGGGCCGCAATGAGCAGTTCTTC.

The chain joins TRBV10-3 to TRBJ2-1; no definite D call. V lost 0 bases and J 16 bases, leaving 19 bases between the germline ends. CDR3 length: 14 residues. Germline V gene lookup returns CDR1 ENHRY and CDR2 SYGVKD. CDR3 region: CAISESVRSLREFF. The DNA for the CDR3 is TGTGCCATCAGTGAGTCGGTACGTAGCTTGCGAGAATTCTTC.

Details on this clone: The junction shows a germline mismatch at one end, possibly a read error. In DNA form, the CDR3 reads TGCGCCGGCAGCTTGGAACAGGATCAGCCCCAGCATTTT. Translation gives CAGSLEQDQPQHF. V gene TRBV5-1 combines with J gene TRBJ1-5, with D possibly TRBD1 on 5 matching bases. The CDR3 length is 13 residues. Germline V gene data show CDR1 as SGHRS and CDR2 as YFSETQ.

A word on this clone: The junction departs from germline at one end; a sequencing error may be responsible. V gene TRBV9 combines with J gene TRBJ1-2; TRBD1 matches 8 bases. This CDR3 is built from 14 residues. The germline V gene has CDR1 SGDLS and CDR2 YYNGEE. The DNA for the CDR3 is TGTGCCAGCAGCGTAGAAGGCTCGAGGGACAGGCTATGCTTC. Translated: CASSVEGSRDRLCF.

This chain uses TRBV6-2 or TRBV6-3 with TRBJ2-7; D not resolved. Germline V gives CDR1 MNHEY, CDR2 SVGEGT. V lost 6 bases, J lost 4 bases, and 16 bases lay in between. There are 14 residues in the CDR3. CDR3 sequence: CASSPRRTLYEQYV. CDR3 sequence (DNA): TGTGCCAGCAGCCCTCGAAGGACCCTGTACGAGCAGTACGTC.

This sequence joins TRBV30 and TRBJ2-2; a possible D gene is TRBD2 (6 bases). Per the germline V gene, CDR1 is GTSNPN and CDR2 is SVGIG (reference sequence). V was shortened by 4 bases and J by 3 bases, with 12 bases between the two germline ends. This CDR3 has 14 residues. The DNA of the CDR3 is TGTGCCTGGACCGCTGGGAGGTACACCGGGGAGCTGTTTTTT. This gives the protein CAWTAGRYTGELFF.

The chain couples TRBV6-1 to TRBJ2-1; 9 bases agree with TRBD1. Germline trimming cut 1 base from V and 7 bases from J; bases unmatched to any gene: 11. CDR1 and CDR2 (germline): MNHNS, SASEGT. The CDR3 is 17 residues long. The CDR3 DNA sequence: TGTGCCAGCAGTGAAGGGGTCAGGGACAGGGTGGGAAATGAGCAGTTCTTC. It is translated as CASSEGVRDRVGNEQFF.

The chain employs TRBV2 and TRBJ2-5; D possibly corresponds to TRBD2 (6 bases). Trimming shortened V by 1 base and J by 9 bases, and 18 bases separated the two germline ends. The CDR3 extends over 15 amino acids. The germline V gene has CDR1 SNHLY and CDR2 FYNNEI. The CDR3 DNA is TGTGCCAGCAGTGAAGGGGTACTAGCTGGCGGGCCCCAGTACTTC. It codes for CASSEGVLAGGPQYF.